Only a few counts were recorded for the clone carrying this TCR beta chain. The sample belongs to a study of T cell responses to AZD1222 COVID-19 vaccine. Generated by immunoSEQ multiplex PCR, the TCRdb table keeps only in-frame clones and is missing some. The sample holds approximately 120,000 clones; approximately 88% are singletons and the top ten take 4.2%. The germline V gene has CDR1 SGHVS and CDR2 FQNEAQ. The V end lost 5 bases, the J end lost 5 bases, and 18 bases lay between the germline ends. This CDR3 has 15 amino acids. The receptor comes from an adult in good health. The sequences come from peripheral blood, collected on day 0 of AZD1222 vaccination. The chain combines TRBV7-8 with TRBJ1-1, with D uncertain. The CDR3 reads CASSRSDGWETEAFF. CDR3 sequence (DNA): TGTGCCAGCAGCCGCTCGGACGGTTGGGAGACTGAAGCTTTCTTT.